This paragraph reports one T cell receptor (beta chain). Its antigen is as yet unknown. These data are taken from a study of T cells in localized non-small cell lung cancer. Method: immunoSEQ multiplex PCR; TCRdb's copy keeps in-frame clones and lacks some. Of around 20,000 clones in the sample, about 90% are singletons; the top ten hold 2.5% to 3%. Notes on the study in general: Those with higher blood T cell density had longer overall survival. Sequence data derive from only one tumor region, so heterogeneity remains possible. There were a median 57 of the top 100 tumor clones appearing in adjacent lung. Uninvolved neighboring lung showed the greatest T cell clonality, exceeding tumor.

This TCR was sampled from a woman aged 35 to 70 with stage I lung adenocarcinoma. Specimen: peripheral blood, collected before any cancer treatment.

The DNA of the CDR3 is TGCGCCAGCAGCCAGCTGGGACTAGATGTCTACGAGCAGTACTTC. Its protein is CASSQLGLDVYEQYF. The chain has TRBV4-1 and TRBJ2-7; 8 positions match TRBD2. CDR3 size: 15 residues. Germline CDR1 MGHRA, CDR2 YSYEKL. V lost 3 bases and J lost 3; bases outside the gene matches: 7.